This TCR beta chain was retrieved from a study of T cell repertoires in cytomegalovirus infection. Study at large: Indications came from public TCR beta signatures; they pointed to CMV infection and to a matching HLA type.

Study observations and caveats: Ex vivo responses were dominated by HLA-C-restricted CMV-specific TCR beta clonotypes. Frequencies of public TCR beta families were cumulated, and this identified carriers of CMV plus the relevant HLA.

This clonotype showed up just once. Its antigen is as yet unknown. TCRdb passed the reads through MiXCR, listing each CDR3 protein once. The data hold 650,000 to 850,000 distinct CDR3 sequences, with almost 30% observed a single time. CDR1 and CDR2 (germline): LGHNA, YSLEER. The CDR3 totals 16 residues. V lost 2 bases, J lost 0 bases, and 8 bases lay in between. The sequence came from a human donor in good health (CMV status not recorded). Some clones in this sample may be carry-over from other donors' samples. The rearrangement links TRBV4-3 to TRBJ1-6, with unresolved D. Sequences were derived from cultured CD8+ T cells from PBMCs, sampled from culture after CMV antigen stimulation. CDR3 nucleotides: TGCGCCAGCAGCCAACGGGCCCTCTCCTATAATTCACCCCTCCACTTT. It codes for CASSQRALSYNSPLHF.